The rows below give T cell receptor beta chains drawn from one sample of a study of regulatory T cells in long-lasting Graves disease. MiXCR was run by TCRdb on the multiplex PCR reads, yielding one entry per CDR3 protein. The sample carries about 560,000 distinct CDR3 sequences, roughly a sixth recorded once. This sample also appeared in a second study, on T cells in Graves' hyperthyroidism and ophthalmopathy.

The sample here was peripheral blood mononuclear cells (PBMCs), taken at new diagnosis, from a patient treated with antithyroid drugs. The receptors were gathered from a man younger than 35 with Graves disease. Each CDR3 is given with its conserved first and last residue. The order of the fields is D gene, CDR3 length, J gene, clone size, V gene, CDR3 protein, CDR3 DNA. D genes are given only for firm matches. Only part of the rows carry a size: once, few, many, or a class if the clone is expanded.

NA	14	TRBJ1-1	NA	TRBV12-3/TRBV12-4	CASSFNRGNTEAFF	TGTGCCAGCAGCTTCAATAGAGGGAACACTGAAGCTTTCTTT
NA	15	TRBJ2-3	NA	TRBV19	CASSPPEGWADTQYF	TGTGCCAGTAGCCCCCCGGAGGGCTGGGCAGATACGCAGTATTTT
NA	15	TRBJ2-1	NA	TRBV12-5	CASGLGPLSANEQFF	TGTGCTAGTGGTTTGGGTCCCTTGTCTGCCAATGAGCAGTTCTTC
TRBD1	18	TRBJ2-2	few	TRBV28	CASSLFTGQGARAGELFF	TGTGCCAGCAGTTTATTTACCGGACAGGGGGCGAGGGCCGGGGAGCTGTTTTTT
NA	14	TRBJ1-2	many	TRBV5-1	CASSFGQASYGYTF	TGCGCCAGCAGCTTTGGACAAGCCTCTTATGGCTACACCTTC
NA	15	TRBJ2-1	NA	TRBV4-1	CASSQDFFPYNEQFF	TGCGCCAGCAGCCAAGATTTCTTTCCCTACAATGAGCAGTTCTTC
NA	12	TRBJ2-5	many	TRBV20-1	CSASVQEETQYF	TGCAGTGCTAGTGTCCAGGAAGAGACCCAGTACTTC
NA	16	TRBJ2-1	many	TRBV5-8	CASSLNKLGRYNEQFF	TGTGCCAGCAGCTTGAATAAGTTAGGCAGGTACAATGAGCAGTTCTTC
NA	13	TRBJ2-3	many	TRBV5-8	CASSGDLRDTQYF	TGTGCCAGCAGCGGGGACCTCCGCGATACGCAGTATTTT
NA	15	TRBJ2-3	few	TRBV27	CASSLQGRRTDTQYF	TGTGCCAGCAGTTTACAGGGTAGGAGGACAGATACGCAGTATTTT
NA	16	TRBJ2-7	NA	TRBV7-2	CASSLQYGGPSYEQYF	TGTGCCAGCAGCCTCCAGTACGGTGGGCCCTCCTACGAGCAGTACTTC
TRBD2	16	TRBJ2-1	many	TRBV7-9	CASSPERLAGDNEQFF	TGTGCCAGCAGCCCCGAACGACTAGCGGGAGATAATGAGCAGTTCTTC
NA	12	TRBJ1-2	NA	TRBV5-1	CASSLDFSHSTF	TGCGCCAGCAGCTTGGACTTTAGCCATTCTACCTTC
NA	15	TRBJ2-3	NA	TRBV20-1	CSARAQSSRTDTQYF	TGCAGTGCTAGAGCACAGTCTTCACGGACAGATACGCAGTATTTT
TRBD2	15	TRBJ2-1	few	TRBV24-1	CATSDRRGGGNEQFF	TGTGCCACCAGTGACAGGCGCGGGGGAGGGAATGAGCAGTTCTTC
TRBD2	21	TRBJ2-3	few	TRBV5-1	CASSPPLGTSGRWSSPDTQYF	TGCGCCAGCAGTCCACCCCTCGGGACTAGCGGGAGGTGGTCCTCCCCAGATACGCAGTATTTT
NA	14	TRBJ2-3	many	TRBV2	CASSEVQGRGTQYF	TGTGCCAGCAGTGAAGTACAGGGAAGGGGTACGCAGTATTTT
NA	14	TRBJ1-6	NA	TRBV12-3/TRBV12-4	CASSLGPNNSPLHF	TGTGCCAGCAGTTTAGGTCCGAATAATTCACCCCTCCACTTT
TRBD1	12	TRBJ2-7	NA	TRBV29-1	CSVERQGHEQYF	TGCAGCGTTGAGCGACAGGGTCACGAGCAGTACTTC
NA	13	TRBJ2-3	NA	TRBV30	CAWSPVGTDTQYF	TGTGCCTGGAGTCCTGTTGGCACAGATACGCAGTATTTT
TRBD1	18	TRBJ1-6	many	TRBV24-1	CATSDLPSGGWNNSPLHF	TGTGCCACCAGTGATTTGCCATCAGGGGGTTGGAATAATTCACCCCTCCACTTT
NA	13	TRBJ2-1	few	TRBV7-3	CASSFTGMDEQFF	TGTGCCAGCAGCTTCACAGGGATGGATGAGCAGTTCTTC
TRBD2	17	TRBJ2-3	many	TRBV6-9	CASSWGLAGTSTDTQYF	TGTGCCAGCAGTTGGGGACTAGCGGGGACTAGCACAGATACGCAGTATTTT
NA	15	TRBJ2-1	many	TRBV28	CASSPGQAGYNEQFF	TGTGCCAGCAGCCCCGGACAGGCGGGGTACAATGAGCAGTTCTTC
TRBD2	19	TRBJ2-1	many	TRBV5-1	CASSLEGFQSGRVRNEQFF	TGCGCCAGCAGCTTGGAGGGTTTCCAGAGCGGGAGGGTTCGGAATGAGCAGTTCTTC
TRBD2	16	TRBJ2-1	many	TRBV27	CASSLLAGVRRNEQFF	TGTGCCAGCAGTTTACTAGCGGGAGTGCGGCGGAATGAGCAGTTCTTC
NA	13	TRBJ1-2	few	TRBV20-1	CSARRGEGYGYTF	TGCAGTGCTAGAAGGGGGGAGGGGTATGGCTACACCTTC
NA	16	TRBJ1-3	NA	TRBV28	CASSLMGQTSGNTIYF	TGTGCCAGCAGTTTAATGGGGCAAACCTCTGGAAACACCATATATTTT
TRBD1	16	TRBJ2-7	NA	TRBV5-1	CASSARDRGNTYEQYF	TGCGCCAGCAGCGCCCGGGACAGGGGAAACACCTACGAGCAGTACTTC
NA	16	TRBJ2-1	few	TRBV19	CASSIWKGDPYNEQFF	TGTGCCAGTAGTATCTGGAAGGGGGACCCCTACAATGAGCAGTTCTTC
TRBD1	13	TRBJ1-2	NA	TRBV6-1	CASTHYRGYGYTF	TGTGCCAGCACCCACTACAGGGGCTATGGCTACACCTTC
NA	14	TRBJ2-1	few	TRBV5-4	CASSLATDSNEQFF	TGTGCCAGCAGCTTGGCGACAGATAGCAATGAGCAGTTCTTC
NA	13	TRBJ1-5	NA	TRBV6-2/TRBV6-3	CASTQGFNQPQHF	TGTGCCAGCACGCAAGGGTTTAATCAGCCCCAGCATTTT
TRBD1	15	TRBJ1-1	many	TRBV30	CASTETDRVGTEAFF	TGTGCCTCAACAGAAACGGACAGGGTGGGCACTGAAGCTTTCTTT
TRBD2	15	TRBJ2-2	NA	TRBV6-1	CASSASGNPAGELFF	TGTGCCAGCTCGGCTAGCGGGAACCCGGCCGGGGAGCTGTTTTTT
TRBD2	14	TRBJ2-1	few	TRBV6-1	CASSPTSGSSEQFF	TGTGCCAGCAGTCCGACTAGCGGGAGTTCTGAGCAGTTCTTC
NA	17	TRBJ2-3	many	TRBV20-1	CSASGAQGETSTDTQYF	TGCAGTGCTAGCGGGGCACAGGGTGAGACTAGCACAGATACGCAGTATTTT
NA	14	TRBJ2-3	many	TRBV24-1	CATSSSGSTDTQYF	TGTGCCACCAGTTCAAGCGGGAGCACAGATACGCAGTATTTT
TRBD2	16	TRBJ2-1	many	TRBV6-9	CASSYRLAGAFNEQFF	TGTGCCAGCAGTTACCGGTTAGCGGGAGCGTTCAATGAGCAGTTCTTC
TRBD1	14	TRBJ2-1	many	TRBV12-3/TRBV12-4	CASSFGTGGGEQFF	TGTGCCAGCAGCTTCGGGACAGGGGGCGGGGAGCAGTTCTTC
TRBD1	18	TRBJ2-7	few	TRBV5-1	CASSLRRGGQGRGDEQYF	TGCGCCAGCAGTTTACGGCGCGGCGGACAGGGTCGCGGGGACGAGCAGTACTTC
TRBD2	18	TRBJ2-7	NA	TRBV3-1	CASSQGGKAGARSYEQYF	TGTGCCAGCAGCCAAGGAGGGAAAGCGGGAGCCCGCTCCTACGAGCAGTACTTC
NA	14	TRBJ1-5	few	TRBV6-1	CASGGQSANQPQHF	TGTGCCAGCGGCGGACAGTCGGCAAATCAGCCCCAGCATTTT
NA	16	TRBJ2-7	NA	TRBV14	CASSQDSEGHSYEQYF	TGTGCCAGCAGCCAAGATAGCGAGGGACACTCCTACGAGCAGTACTTC
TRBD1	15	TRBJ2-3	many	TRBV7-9	CASTHRDRSTDTQYF	TGTGCCAGCACCCACCGGGACAGGAGTACAGATACGCAGTATTTT
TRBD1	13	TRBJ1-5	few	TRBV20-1	CSASGQGSQPQHF	TGCAGTGCTAGCGGACAGGGGAGTCAGCCCCAGCATTTT
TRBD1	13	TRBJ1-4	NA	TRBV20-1	CSARQGLGEKLFF	TGCAGTGCAAGACAGGGGCTTGGTGAAAAACTGTTTTTT
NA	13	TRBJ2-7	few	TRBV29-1	CSVGSPLSYEQYF	TGCAGCGTTGGCAGTCCCTTATCCTACGAGCAGTACTTC
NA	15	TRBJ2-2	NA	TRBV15	CATSPSLLGTGELFF	TGTGCCACCAGCCCTTCACTCCTCGGGACCGGGGAGCTGTTTTTT
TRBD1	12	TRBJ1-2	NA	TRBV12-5	CASGLDRGGYTF	TGTGCTAGTGGTCTTGACAGGGGTGGCTACACCTTC
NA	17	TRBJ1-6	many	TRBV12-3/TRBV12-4	CASSPGTASSYNSPLHF	TGTGCCAGCAGTCCCGGGACGGCGAGCTCCTATAATTCACCCCTCCACTTT
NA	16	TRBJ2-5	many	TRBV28	CASIDKKGGGQETQYF	TGTGCCAGCATTGACAAAAAGGGGGGGGGACAAGAGACCCAGTACTTC
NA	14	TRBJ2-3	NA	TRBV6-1	CATPGTSSTDTQYF	TGTGCCACCCCAGGCACTTCTAGCACAGATACGCAGTATTTT
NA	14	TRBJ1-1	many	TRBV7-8	CASSLGQLGPEAFF	TGTGCCAGCAGCTTGGGGCAGTTGGGCCCTGAAGCTTTCTTT
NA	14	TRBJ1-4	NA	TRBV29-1	CSVSRIATNEKLFF	TGCAGCGTTTCCAGAATTGCAACTAATGAAAAACTGTTTTTT
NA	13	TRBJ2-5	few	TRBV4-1	CASSPSSEETQYF	TGCGCCAGCAGCCCTTCGTCAGAAGAGACCCAGTACTTC
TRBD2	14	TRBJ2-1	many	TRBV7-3	CASSSVAGGPSLFF	TGTGCCAGCAGCTCGGTAGCGGGAGGGCCAAGCCTGTTCTTC
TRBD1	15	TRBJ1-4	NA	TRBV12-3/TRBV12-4	CASSFSGTDNEKLFF	TGTGCCAGCAGTTTCTCCGGGACAGACAATGAAAAACTGTTTTTT
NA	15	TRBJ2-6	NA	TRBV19	CASLSGDSGANVLTF	TGTGCCAGTCTTAGTGGCGACTCTGGGGCCAACGTCCTGACTTTC
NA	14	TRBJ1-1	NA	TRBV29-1	CSVVREPLSGEAFF	TGCAGCGTGGTCCGGGAACCCCTGTCGGGTGAAGCTTTCTTT